The text below deals with one T cell receptor (beta chain). Its antigen is unknown. No base quality values were provided; no much bigger clone lies one nucleotide off. The data were obtained in a study of cytomegalovirus exposure and HLA in healthy donors (dated by TCRdb to about 2017). A note on the overall study: According to an earlier analysis of several hundred of the donors, some 180 million T cells yielded over 100 million unique TCR beta sequences and 276 Gb of sequence data. Approximately 330 gigabases of sequencing data and 70 million to 100 million unique TCR sequences made up an early release that covered several hundred HLA-typed donors. The genetic ancestry cluster associated with self-reported Caucasian donors included 80% to 90% of the roughly 390 genotyped donors. The study was designed to test whether signatures of past pathogen exposure could be identified by cataloging public T cell receptors. Using immunosequencing, the study profiled T cell repertoires from 666 subjects and related those repertoires to cytomegalovirus serostatus. Along with the roughly 670-subject first cohort, a separate validation cohort of 120 different subjects was used. High-throughput TCR immunosequencing, statistical association of individual TCRs with disease status, and machine learning were combined to predict cytomegalovirus infection status. In a later analysis, previously published TCR beta repertoires from several hundred donors were re-analyzed and high-resolution HLA genotyping was added so that TCR occurrence patterns could be studied. In the later analysis, no new phenotypic data were used to find candidate immune exposures; instead, reliance was placed on TCR beta sequences and their occurrence across donors. An earlier analysis of fewer than 700 of the donors applied high-throughput TCR beta sequencing to assess whether each TCR beta V gene segment acted as functional or pseudogenic. Alongside the repertoire data, information on donor age, sex, ethnicity and CMV serostatus was compiled. Genome-wide SNP genotypes for about 65% of the 666 donors were used in a later genetic analysis, which treated that subset as a discovery cohort. All discovery cohort repertoires had been generated using a single sequencing platform. HLA typing included class I and class II loci at four-digit resolution. Typing coverage differed by locus: A, B, C, DRB1 and DQB1 were typed in about 620-640 donors, DQA1 in 500 to 550, DPA1 in some 610, and DPB1 in roughly 470. A handful of DR-DQ haplotypes were handled as single units for association and clustering because linkage in the cohort was strong. Among around 400 genotyped donors of the cohort, an average of around 250,000 unique TCR beta nucleotide sequences was sequenced per donor, of which 15% to 20% were non-productive. What the work shows at the level of the full study, not this receptor alone: Across donors, most TCR sequences were observed very rarely, whereas some public TCRs were present in many individuals. Several of the top co-occurrence clusters appeared to be linked to parvovirus B19, influenza, CMV and Epstein-Barr virus, according to a later analysis. The authors suggested that the approach could potentially be generalized to other disease states and immunological phenotypes. Sequencing depth was assumed to be roughly uniform across donors in the presence/absence analyses, though that assumption may not hold. HLA typing was unavailable for some donors at each locus, so association tests used only the typed subset. In vitro tests confirmed that a few of the cytomegalovirus-associated TCR beta chains recognize cytomegalovirus antigens. V-gene and J-gene trimming of TCR beta chains was associated with a missense DCLRE1C variant in a later genetic analysis, and the association was replicated in an independent cohort. The earlier analysis of nearly 600 of the donors excluded about 16 rarely observed V segments, including chromosome 9 orphons, because counts were too low. Linkage disequilibrium might explain the correlated functional status among segregating V segments, but an unknown experimental factor could not be ruled out. The classifier was reported to diagnose cytomegalovirus status with high specificity and sensitivity in both the original and validation cohorts. A later genetic analysis reported fewer N-insertions in productive TCRs among donors in an Asian-associated ancestry cluster than the roughly 640-donor mean. In a later analysis, HLA-associated TCR beta chains showed more clonal expansion and lower generation probabilities than non-associated chains that were equally common. Strong co-occurrence of HLA alleles, especially DR and DQ, made assigning TCR associations to individual alleles difficult. According to a later analysis, most CMV-associated TCR beta chains appeared to be HLA-restricted, and the HLA associations seemed to be driven largely by CMV exposure. This cohort had only TCR beta chains sequenced, and the lack of alpha or paired-chain data limited which features could be detected. A cluster of highly shared sequence variants was judged likely to be a technical artifact of the sequencing pipeline. Specific HLA alleles were associated with roughly 17,000 TCR beta sequences at a false discovery rate of 0.05 in a later analysis. Some IMGT-functional V segments, including TRBV6-2 and TRBV6-3, could not be told apart with the 87-base-pair reads, so those segments were excluded. Immune exposure information for the cohort was limited to CMV serostatus. An earlier analysis of 587 of the donors showed that most TCR beta V segments appeared in productive rearrangements either about 87% or about 30% of the time, which broadly matched IMGT annotations. The study gave a list of some 150 TCR beta chains associated with cytomegalovirus. According to a later analysis, TCR association rates differed among HLA loci, with DRB1 alleles showing the most associated TCRs and HLA-C alleles showing the fewest. A further reported finding was that TCR beta sequences accurately predicted the HLA-A and HLA-B alleles for most subjects in the first cohort.

Libraries were constructed by the immunoSEQ multiplex PCR assay. For the multiplex PCR, a mixture combining 60 forward primers for TCR Vbeta segments and 13 reverse primers for TCR Jbeta segments was used. Amplification of the CDR3 region of rearranged TCR beta genes was performed with a multiplex PCR assay on genomic DNA. On the Illumina HiSeq System, the amplified TCR beta libraries were sequenced as 87-base-pair reads. On the study's bioinformatics: A later analysis tallied approximately 87 million unique TCR beta chains across the 666 repertoires, and roughly 11 million of those chains were shared by two or more donors. To remove PCR and sequencing errors, raw reads were error-corrected and collapsed into unique sequences using a nearest-neighbor algorithm that merged closely related sequences. V, D and J gene segments were assigned by aligning CDR3 sequences to IMGT reference sequences. Each retained sequence needed at least a six-nucleotide match to both a V gene segment and a J gene segment. A rearrangement counted as productive if the CDR3 had no stop codons and remained in frame with V and J, and every other rearrangement counted as non-productive. Following IMGT convention, CDR3 was defined as the stretch from the second conserved V-encoded cysteine to the conserved J-encoded phenylalanine. The earlier analysis of fewer than 700 of the donors excluded sequences that lacked an unambiguous match to a single V gene segment. An earlier analysis of 450 to 650 of the donors called V segments functional above 56.7% productive rearrangements and segregating when the between-donor standard deviation exceeded 5%. A statistical classification framework was developed to diagnose cytomegalovirus status using the catalog of TCR beta chain sequences. A later analysis assigned V and J genes by comparing TCR nucleotide sequences with IMGT/GENE-DB human TR gene sequences. In a later analysis, CDR3 sequences and most-parsimonious VDJ recombination scenarios were assigned using the TCRdist pipeline. In a later analysis, every TCR beta chain was defined by the combination of its CDR3 amino acid sequence and its V-gene family, and reads without a unique V-gene family were dropped. A later analysis removed 500 to 650 highly shared, low-generation-probability nucleotide sequences to deal with suspected cross-contamination and a sequencing artifact. In a later analysis, a clonal expansion index was calculated for each public chain from normalized within-repertoire ranks of inferred template counts. In a later analysis, generation probabilities were computed with a VDJ recombination model fitted to out-of-frame rearrangements, and the resulting probabilities were checked against IGoR. In a later analysis, hypergeometric tests were used to score TCR-TCR, TCR-HLA and TCR-CMV co-occurrence, with a repertoire-size bias correction applied to TCR pairs. False discovery rates were estimated in a later analysis by permuting HLA or CMV assignments 20 times. In a later analysis, co-occurring TCRs were grouped using DBSCAN, and TCRdist sequence similarity was added for clustering within HLA-allele-positive subsets. Repertoires with fewer than 30,000 or more than 120,000 public chains were left out of co-occurrence clustering, as were about 5 repertoires with anomalous nucleotide sharing. Drawn from immuneACCESS, this table holds only the in-frame rearrangements with V and J called that TCRdb kept. Clones are partly lost; checked studies trace under half to an unresolved V gene and leave the rest unexplained. The V and J calls and the clone size are those of that table, but D and trimming were determined from the DNA. This sample lists 150,000 to 250,000 clones; approximately 80% were detected once. The ten largest clones take up about 0.1% of the sample.

The cohort was made up of 650 to 700 healthy bone marrow donors. Cohort members were all nominally healthy when sampled, although unrecorded immune exposures were likely present. The donor was CMV seronegative and was included in the group of several hundred seronegative cohort members. Every donor gave a peripheral blood sample, and the peripheral blood mononuclear cells from that sample were used for TCR beta sequencing. The Qiagen DNeasy Blood Extraction Kit was used to extract genomic DNA from the blood cell samples. CDR1 and CDR2, looked up from the germline V gene, are SNHLY and FYNNEI. Ends trimmed: V by 0 bases, J by 4 bases; bases unmatched to a gene: 2. The CDR3 starts with the cysteine, ends with the phenylalanine, and has 16 residues. Solely the CDR3 DNA is kept, with 48 bases framed from the first base.

This receptor was taken from a boy aged 2 to 10 in good health and CMV-seronegative. The sample taken for sequencing was PBMCs. The chain is encoded by TRBV2 joined to TRBJ2-1; TRBD2 matches 11 bases in the middle. The bases are TGTGCCAGCAGTGAAGCGCGACTAGCGGGGTACAATGAGCAGTTCTTC. Its translation reads: CASSEARLAGYNEQFF.